Each of the 9 T cell receptor beta chains below was sequenced from the same sample in a study of post-analysis software for immune sequencing data. Regarding the study as a whole: Five or six TRBV segments were more frequent in patients than controls; TRBV5-6, TRBV5-1 and TRBV20-1 belonged to this group.

For these receptors, no antigen is known. The authors incorporated unique molecular identifiers into the TCR beta cDNA libraries. Each CDR3 protein gets one entry after TCRdb re-called the PCR reads with MiXCR. Seen here are 700,000 to 900,000 distinct CDR3 sequences, about 43% observed once, and the top ten hold approximately 5%. The sequenced material came from blood. Receptors originate from a girl aged 5-17 years with multiple sclerosis.

The V and J genes are TRBV30 and TRBJ1-2; 7 bases fit TRBD1. V lost 4 bases to trimming and J lost 7 bases; unmatched junction nucleotides: 6. The CDR3 consists of 12 residues. The germline V gene encodes CDR1 GTSNPN and CDR2 SVGIG (reference sequence). Here the CDR3 DNA reads TGTGCCTGGAATAGACAGGGCGGTGGCTACACCTTC. It is translated as CAWNRQGGGYTF.

This clonotype occurred once. V usage is TRBV20-1 and J usage is TRBJ2-5; no firm D call. The length of the CDR3 is 15 residues. The germline gives CDR1 DFQATT, CDR2 SNEGSKA (reference sequence). The V gene lost 7 bases and the J gene lost 0 bases, with 18 bases spanning the gap. Written as DNA, the CDR3 is TGCAGTGGCACCCCTGGGGTGGGGTACCAAGAGACCCAGTACTTC. This codes for CSGTPGVGYQETQYF.

V is TRBV20-1 and J is TRBJ2-5; D gene uncertain. Trimming left V 7 bases short and J 5 bases short, with 11 bases between. Per germline, CDR1 DFQATT and CDR2 SNEGSKA (reference sequence). CDR3 length: 11 amino acids. CDR3 DNA sequence: TGCAGTGTATGTCAGAGCGAGACCCAGTACTTC. It specifies CSVCQSETQYF.

The chain carries TRBV6-2 or TRBV6-3 and TRBJ2-1; D perhaps matches TRBD2 (5 bases). Per the germline V gene, CDR1 is MNHEY and CDR2 is SVGEGT. The CDR3 spans 17 residues. V lost 0 bases and J lost 2, with 14 bases in between. CDR3: CASSYSKGAAAYNEQFF. The CDR3 DNA reads as TGTGCCAGCAGTTACTCGAAAGGAGCGGCCGCCTACAATGAGCAGTTCTTC.

The chain recombines TRBV20-1 with TRBJ1-1; possible D gene TRBD1, 5 bases. The V end was cut by 2 bases, the J end by 0 bases, with 13 bases between. Germline lookup yields CDR1 DFQATT and CDR2 SNEGSKA (reference sequence). This CDR3 is built from 15 residues. CDR3 in amino acids: CSARSRGGMNTEAFF. The DNA for the CDR3 is TGCAGTGCTAGATCCCGGGGGGGTATGAACACTGAAGCTTTCTTT.

This chain joins TRBV10-3 and TRBJ2-1, with 11 nucleotides matching TRBD2. Germline trimming cut 0 bases from V and 3 bases from J; bases unmatched to any gene: 4. CDR1 and CDR2 from the germline V gene are ENHRY and SYGVKD. The CDR3 extends over 17 amino acids. The DNA of the CDR3 is TGTGCCATCAGTGAGTCGTTGACTAGCGGGATCTACAATGAGCAGTTCTTC. Translated, it gives CAISESLTSGIYNEQFF.

This clonotype was picked up one time. The chain recombines TRBV11-2 with TRBJ1-2, with 9 bases that match TRBD1. The CDR3 is 15 amino acids. Germline trimming cut 5 bases from V and 8 bases from J; bases unmatched to any gene: 12. Germline CDR1 is SGHAT and CDR2 is FQNNGV. The CDR3 loop is CASSLETGGRGGYTF. DNA for the CDR3: TGTGCCAGCAGCCTGGAGACAGGGGGGAGGGGCGGCTACACCTTC.

In its sample, this clonotype was seen a few times. This chain links TRBV2 with TRBJ2-3, with D unclear. Per germline, CDR1 SNHLY and CDR2 FYNNEI. The length of the CDR3 is 11 residues. Between the trimmed V and J ends, which lost 10 bases and 3 bases, there was a span of 8 bases. The DNA for the CDR3 is TGTGCCATCCCCTGGACAGATACGCAGTATTTT. Protein product: CAIPWTDTQYF. Full variable domain (remainder filled in from reference TRBV2 and TRBJ2-3): EPEVTQTPSHQVTQMGQEVILRCVPISNHLYFYWYRQILGQKVEFLVSFYNNEISEKSEIFDDQFSVERPDGSNFTLKIRSTKLEDSAMYFCAIPWTDTQYFGPGTRLTVL.

This clonotype was picked up a small number of times. This sequence joins TRBV6-2 or TRBV6-3 and TRBJ2-7; possibly TRBD2 for D (5 bases). With 10 bases removed from V and 0 bases from J, the gap between germline ends came to 7 bases. This CDR3 spans 11 amino acids. The germline CDR1 and CDR2 sequences are MNHEY and SVGEGT. CDR3 sequence (DNA): TGTGCCACACTAGACTCCTACGAGCAGTACTTC. Residues: CATLDSYEQYF.